This T cell receptor (beta chain) stems from a study of T cells expressing NK-cell markers. For the study at large: Sorted T-cell subsets CD3+CD56+NKG2C+, CD3+CD56+NKG2C- and CD3+CD56-NKG2C+ were TCR beta-sequenced.

The CDR3 spans 14 residues. Germline CDR1 and CDR2: DFQATT and SNEGSKA (reference sequence). For each CDR3 protein, TCRdb gives one entry from its re-call of the 5' RACE reads, without DNA. The table lists about 180,000 distinct CDR3 sequences, with roughly 20% in the top ten. Study-level points and caveats: Dominant NKG2C+ clonotypes in over 5 donors made up about 1.0-7.5% of CD8+ T cells.

A word on this clonotype: Its cognate antigen is unknown.

Sequenced: blood T cells: a sorted CD56 or NKG2C T cell subset, CD4+ or CD8+ T cells, or bulk PBMC T cells (not recorded which). The source of this sequence is a woman aged 18-70 years in good health. The genes are TRBV20-1 and TRBJ2-7; the D call of TRBD2 rests on TCRdb alone, since no DNA is present to check it. The CDR3 is CSAPRTSGVYEQYF.